This is a list of T cell receptor beta chains from one sample in a study of CD4 T cells in relation to SARS-CoV-2 and coronaviruses. No antigen is known for these receptors. Method: immunoSEQ multiplex PCR; TCRdb's copy keeps in-frame clones and lacks some. The sample includes about 18,000 clones, 81% seen only once; the top ten take over 8.5%. Material: CD4+ T cells from PBMCs, cultured in vitro. These receptors originate from a human donor in good health. CDR3s include the opening cysteine and the closing phenylalanine or tryptophan. The order of the fields is D gene, V gene, CDR3 length, J gene, clone size, CDR3 protein, CDR3 DNA. A D gene is named only where the DNA matches it firmly. Size is stated for part of the rows, as once, few or many counts, or as a class when the clone is expanded.

TRBD1,TRBV3-1/TRBV3-2,14,TRBJ2-3,once,CASSQGQGRDTQYF,TGTGCCAGCAGCCAGGGACAGGGAAGAGATACGCAGTATTTT
NA,TRBV9,14,TRBJ1-1,NA,CASSVGDTNTEAFF,TGTGCCAGCAGCGTAGGAGACACGAACACTGAAGCTTTCTTT
TRBD1,TRBV7-9,15,TRBJ1-1,NA,CASSLVSGGNTEAFF,TGTGCCAGCAGCTTAGTTTCAGGGGGCAACACTGAAGCTTTCTTT
NA,TRBV7-2,15,TRBJ2-7,few,CASSLMAEGTYEQYF,TGTGCCAGCAGCTTAATGGCAGAGGGAACCTACGAGCAGTACTTC
NA,TRBV18,15,TRBJ2-2,NA,CASSPLSEGTGELFF,TGTGCCAGCTCACCATTGTCGGAGGGAACCGGGGAGCTGTTTTTT
NA,TRBV10-3,14,TRBJ1-1,NA,CAISPLDKNTEAFF,TGTGCCATCAGCCCTCTGGACAAGAACACTGAAGCTTTCTTT
TRBD2,TRBV5-5,17,TRBJ2-3,NA,CASSLASGSFLRGTQYF,TGTGCCAGCAGCTTAGCTAGCGGGAGCTTCCTGAGAGGTACGCAGTATTTT
NA,TRBV18,12,TRBJ1-2,NA,CASSPTGSGYTF,TGTGCCAGCTCACCAACGGGGTCTGGCTACACCTTC
NA,TRBV20-1,11,TRBJ1-4,NA,CSGAEHEKLFF,TGCAGTGGGGCAGAGCATGAAAAACTGTTTTTT
TRBD2,TRBV7-3,17,TRBJ2-1,NA,CASSLGPSGRSYNEQFF,TGTGCCAGCAGCTTAGGGCCTAGCGGGAGGTCCTACAATGAGCAGTTCTTC
NA,TRBV5-6,14,TRBJ2-7,NA,CASSLGGGRYEQYF,TGTGCCAGCAGCTTAGGGGGGGGTAGGTACGAGCAGTACTTC
TRBD1,TRBV10-3,15,TRBJ2-7,NA,CAIRPGDRGRDEQYF,TGTGCCATCAGACCCGGCGACAGGGGGCGCGACGAGCAGTACTTC
NA,TRBV27,15,TRBJ2-5,NA,CASSGRAVSKETQYF,TGTGCCAGCAGTGGTCGGGCAGTCAGCAAAGAGACCCAGTACTTC
NA,TRBV5-1,16,TRBJ2-7,NA,CASSLDPTAASYEQYF,TGCGCCAGCAGCTTGGATCCGACGGCAGCCTCCTACGAGCAGTACTTC
NA,TRBV4-3,14,TRBJ1-4,NA,CASSQNSQGGKLFF,TGCGCCAGCAGCCAAAATAGTCAGGGTGGAAAACTGTTTTTT
NA,TRBV29-1,13,TRBJ1-2,NA,CSVLGTLGPGYTF,TGCAGCGTTCTCGGGACTTTAGGCCCTGGCTACACCTTC
TRBD2,TRBV18,17,TRBJ2-2,NA,CASSWDLAGGNTGELFF,TGTGCCAGCTCTTGGGACCTAGCGGGAGGAAACACCGGGGAGCTGTTTTTT
NA,TRBV6-2/TRBV6-3,14,TRBJ1-2,once,CASSHRIVVIGYTF,TGTGCCAGCAGCCACAGGATTGTGGTGATTGGCTACACCTTC
NA,TRBV18,15,TRBJ1-1,NA,CASSPGANMNTEAFF,TGTGCCAGCTCACCAGGGGCGAATATGAACACTGAAGCTTTCTTT
TRBD1,TRBV6-6,14,TRBJ1-1,NA,CASRDRAGNTEAFF,TGTGCCAGCAGGGACAGGGCGGGGAACACTGAAGCTTTCTTT
NA,TRBV5-1,16,TRBJ2-3,NA,CASSLLGRGVSDTQYF,TGCGCCAGCAGCTTGCTAGGAAGGGGAGTCTCAGATACGCAGTATTTT
TRBD1,TRBV5-1,14,TRBJ1-1,NA,CASSYGTANTEAFF,TGCGCCAGCAGCTACGGGACAGCAAACACTGAAGCTTTCTTT
NA,TRBV2,12,TRBJ1-1,few,CASSERGTEAFF,TGTGCCAGCAGTGAACGAGGCACTGAAGCTTTCTTT
TRBD2,TRBV4-3,15,TRBJ2-4,NA,CASSQDALAANIQYF,TGCGCCAGCAGCCAAGATGCCCTAGCGGCAAACATTCAGTACTTC
NA,TRBV5-1,15,TRBJ2-7,NA,CASSQTPRPDYEQYF,TGCGCCAGCAGCCAAACTCCCCGACCCGATTATGAGCAGTACTTC
TRBD1,TRBV10-3,17,TRBJ1-6,NA,CAINPGTALSYNSPLHF,TGTGCCATCAACCCTGGGACAGCTCTCTCCTATAATTCACCCCTCCACTTT
NA,TRBV6-2/TRBV6-3,15,TRBJ2-1,NA,CASSYSNPGRYEQFF,TGTGCCAGCAGTTACTCGAACCCCGGTAGGTATGAGCAGTTCTTC
NA,TRBV3-1/TRBV3-2,14,TRBJ1-2,NA,CASSQDSRGGGYTF,TGTGCCAGCAGCCAAGATTCCCGCGGCGGCGGCTACACCTTC
NA,TRBV9,12,TRBJ1-6,NA,CASSVEGSPLHF,TGTGCCAGCAGCGTAGAAGGGTCACCCCTCCACTTT
NA,TRBV23-1,14,TRBJ1-4,NA,CAGPTGFPNEKLFF,TGCGCCGGACCAACAGGGTTTCCTAATGAAAAACTGTTTTTT
TRBD2,TRBV29-1,13,TRBJ2-3,NA,CSVARGGTDTQYF,TGCAGCGTTGCCCGCGGGGGGACAGATACGCAGTATTTT
TRBD1,TRBV30,12,TRBJ2-7,NA,CAWGDRAYEQYF,TGTGCCTGGGGGGACAGAGCCTACGAGCAGTACTTC
TRBD2,TRBV6-2/TRBV6-3,17,TRBJ2-7,NA,CASSYEGTSGRYYEQYF,TGTGCCAGCAGTTACGAGGGGACTAGCGGACGATACTACGAGCAGTACTTC
TRBD2,TRBV29-1,13,TRBJ2-7,NA,CSVETSGRYEQYF,TGCAGCGTTGAAACTAGCGGGAGGTACGAGCAGTACTTC
NA,TRBV6-5,15,TRBJ1-6,NA,CASSYEARVGSPLHF,TGTGCCAGCAGTTACGAAGCCAGGGTGGGTTCACCCCTCCACTTT
NA,TRBV7-2,13,TRBJ1-5,NA,CASSLGVNQPQHF,TGTGCCAGCAGCTTAGGGGTAAATCAGCCCCAGCATTTT
NA,TRBV5-4,13,TRBJ1-2,NA,CASSPGTLNGYTF,TGTGCCAGCAGCCCCGGGACACTCAATGGCTACACCTTC
NA,TRBV3-1/TRBV3-2,17,TRBJ2-7,NA,CASSQRPPGGGAYEQYF,TGTGCCAGCAGCCAAAGGCCCCCGGGCGGAGGGGCCTACGAGCAGTACTTC
NA,TRBV5-1,14,TRBJ2-7,NA,CASSLTDYRLVQYF,TGCGCCAGCAGCTTGACGGACTACCGCCTCGTGCAGTACTTC
NA,TRBV5-6,13,TRBJ2-7,NA,CASSSTGRYEQYF,TGTGCCAGCAGCTCAACAGGGCGCTACGAGCAGTACTTC
TRBD1,TRBV10-1,15,TRBJ2-7,NA,CASSGGTGVLNEQYF,TGCGCCAGCAGTGGGGGGACAGGGGTGTTAAACGAGCAGTACTTC
TRBD2,TRBV2,14,TRBJ2-5,NA,CASSLAGGPETQYF,TGTGCCAGCAGCCTAGCGGGGGGGCCGGAGACCCAGTACTTC
NA,TRBV29-1,12,TRBJ2-5,NA,CSVGRGEETQYF,TGCAGCGTTGGCAGGGGGGAAGAGACCCAGTACTTC
NA,TRBV12-2,14,TRBJ1-1,NA,CASRRTKGNTEAFF,TGTGCAAGTCGCCGAACCAAAGGGAACACTGAAGCTTTCTTT
TRBD2,TRBV30,15,TRBJ2-1,NA,CAWSRLAGPYNEQFF,TGTGCCTGGAGCAGACTAGCGGGACCCTACAATGAGCAGTTCTTC
NA,TRBV5-1,12,TRBJ2-7,NA,CASSVVPNEQYF,TGCGCCAGCAGCGTAGTACCAAACGAGCAGTACTTC